Shown below are 27 T cell receptor beta chains from a single sample sequenced in a study of shared clonotypes between healthy human individuals. The repertoire was sequenced with immunoSEQ multiplex PCR; TCRdb's copy has only in-frame clones and lacks some. The table shows hundreds of thousands of clones, with around 81% occurring only once. Sequenced material: PBMCs. These receptors were taken from a woman in her thirties or forties in good health. Some clones in this sample may be carry-over from other donors' samples.

The rearrangement links TRBV5-1 to TRBJ2-1; TRBD2 agrees at 11 bases. The germline gives CDR1 SGHRS, CDR2 YFSETQ. Trimming at V came to 2 bases and at J to 4 bases, leaving 5 bases not matched to a gene. The CDR3 has 16 residues. CDR3 sequence: CASSFGLAGGYNEQFF. CDR3 bases: TGCGCCAGCAGCTTTGGGTTAGCGGGAGGGTACAATGAGCAGTTCTTC.

The rearrangement joins TRBV28 to TRBJ1-3, with D perhaps matching TRBD1 (5 bases). Trimming cost V 8 bases and J 4 bases, with 12 bases left between them. From germline, CDR1 is MDHEN and CDR2 SYDVKM. The CDR3 sequence is 13 residues long. The CDR3 region is CASQRGWGNTIYF. The CDR3 coding sequence is TGTGCCAGCCAAAGGGGATGGGGAAACACCATATATTTT.

The V call is TRBV6-5, the J call TRBJ1-1; possible D gene TRBD1, 5 bases. This CDR3 region has 14 residues. Germline V CDR1 and CDR2: MNHEY, SVGAGI. V lost 3 bases and J lost 5, with 13 bases in between. CDR3 region: CASSYQAGRTEAFF. The DNA of the CDR3 is TGTGCCAGCAGTTATCAGGCAGGGCGGACTGAAGCTTTCTTT.

This clone was counted many times. This chain uses TRBV10-3 with TRBJ2-1; D possibly corresponds to TRBD1 (5 bases). V lost 5 bases and J 8 bases, leaving 19 bases between the germline ends. Germline V gene lookup returns CDR1 ENHRY and CDR2 SYGVKD. The CDR3 totals 15 residues. The DNA for the CDR3 is TGTGCCATCAGTCCCGCAAGGGGAAGTGAGGATGAGCAGTTCTTC. It yields the protein CAISPARGSEDEQFF.

This clone was counted once. The rearrangement uses TRBV29-1 and TRBJ2-2; 8 nucleotides line up with TRBD2. The V gene end was trimmed by 4 bases and the J gene end by 0 bases; junction bases not matched to a gene: 4. This CDR3 has 15 amino acids. The V gene's germline CDR1 is SQVTM and CDR2 ANQGSEA. In DNA form, the CDR3 reads TGCAGCGTTGTGGTCGGGGGGGCGAACACCGGGGAGCTGTTTTTT. Residues: CSVVVGGANTGELFF.

V gene TRBV11-3 combines with J gene TRBJ1-2, with a possible D match to TRBD1 (5 bases). With 0 bases removed from V and 3 bases from J, the gap between germline ends came to 11 bases. The CDR3 runs 15 residues. Germline V gives CDR1 SGHNT, CDR2 YENEEA. The CDR3 is CASSLDGEQDYGYTF. For the CDR3, the DNA is TGTGCCAGCAGCTTAGATGGAGAACAGGACTATGGCTACACCTTC.

This clone was recorded once. The chain combines TRBV5-1 with TRBJ1-6, with TRBD1 identical over 7 bases. There are 14 residues in the CDR3. Germline CDR1 reads SGHRS; CDR2 reads YFSETQ. Trimming at V came to 0 bases and at J to 7 bases, leaving 1 base not matched to a gene. The CDR3 sequence: CASSLEGANSPLHF. The CDR3, as DNA: TGCGCCAGCAGCTTGGAGGGGGCCAATTCACCCCTCCACTTT.

In DNA form, the CDR3 reads TGTGCCAGCACCGTGGGACGGATCTCCTACGAGCAGTACTTC. This gives the protein CASTVGRISYEQYF. The chain carries TRBV6-1 and TRBJ2-7, with D possibly called TRBD1 or TRBD2 (5 bases each). Germline CDR1 MNHNS, CDR2 SASEGT. This CDR3 region has 14 residues. Deletions cut 7 bases from V and 0 bases from J, with 13 bases between.

This rearrangement joins TRBV4-1 to TRBJ2-1; TRBD2 agrees at 7 bases. V was pared by 5 bases and J by 0 bases, with 7 bases of the junction left unmatched. This CDR3 has 16 residues. Germline-derived CDR1 and CDR2 are MGHRA and YSYEKL. The chain's CDR3 is CASSSSSGLSYNEQFF. The CDR3 DNA reads as TGCGCCAGCAGCTCATCTAGCGGACTCTCCTACAATGAGCAGTTCTTC.

This clone was observed a handful of times. The V call is TRBV7-9, the J call TRBJ2-2, with D possibly TRBD1 on 5 matching bases. This CDR3 contains 15 residues. Germline CDR1 is SEHNR and CDR2 is FQNEAQ (reference sequence). The V end lost 3 bases, the J end lost 0 bases, and 8 bases lay between the germline ends. CDR3 sequence: CASSFGATNTGELFF. The DNA of the CDR3 is TGTGCCAGCAGCTTTGGGGCAACGAACACCGGGGAGCTGTTTTTT.

The gene calls are TRBV9 and TRBJ1-3; weak D call: TRBD1 (5 bases). The germline CDR1 and CDR2 sequences are SGDLS and YYNGEE. The V end lost 4 bases, the J end lost 6 bases, and 20 bases lay between the germline ends. The CDR3 is 16 amino acids. Here the CDR3 reads CASSPRDSRWANTIYF. The CDR3 bases are TGTGCCAGCAGCCCAAGGGACTCGAGATGGGCAAACACCATATATTTT.

V is TRBV29-1 and J is TRBJ2-1, with 9 bases fitting TRBD2. Germline V CDR1 and CDR2: SQVTM, ANQGSEA. The J segment lost 1 base and the V segment lost 2 bases, leaving 6 bases of the junction unmatched. The CDR3 has 16 residues. In nucleotides, the CDR3 is TGCAGCGTTGAATCTAGCGGGGTCATATCCTACAATGAGCAGTTCTTC. Its translation: CSVESSGVISYNEQFF.

The V and J genes are TRBV9 and TRBJ1-3; D is uncertain. Trimming took 0 bases from V and 4 from J, leaving 8 bases between them. Germline-derived CDR1 and CDR2 are SGDLS and YYNGEE. The CDR3 has 14 residues. The CDR3 is CASSVGVGGNTIYF. The DNA of the CDR3 is TGTGCCAGCAGCGTAGGGGTTGGAGGAAACACCATATATTTT. The full variable domain, rest sourced from reference TRBV9 and TRBJ1-3, is DSGVTQTPKHLITATGQRVTLRCSPRSGDLSVYWYQQSLDQGLQFLIQYYNGEERAKGNILERFSAQQFPDLHSELNLSSLELGDSALYFCASSVGVGGNTIYFGEGSWLTVV.

The V and J genes are TRBV6-1 and TRBJ1-1; D uncertain. V was clipped by 7 bases and J by 1 base, with 16 bases between them. Germline loops: CDR1 MNHNS, CDR2 SASEGT. The CDR3 spans 15 residues. In DNA, the CDR3 is TGTGCCAGCACCCTCCGCCGGCAGAAGAACACTGAAGCTTTCTTT. Translated, it gives CASTLRRQKNTEAFF.

A note on this clone: Different DNA sequences within this sample yield the same CDR3. The chain couples TRBV4-1 to TRBJ2-7, with 7 bases matching TRBD2. The J segment lost 0 bases and the V segment lost 1 base, leaving 3 bases of the junction unmatched. The length of the CDR3 is 15 residues. From germline, CDR1 is MGHRA and CDR2 YSYEKL. The CDR3 spells CASSQGLAASYEQYF. CDR3 nucleotides: TGCGCCAGCAGCCAAGGACTAGCCGCCTCCTACGAGCAGTACTTC.

The chain couples TRBV2 to TRBJ1-5; possible D gene TRBD1, 6 bases. With 0 bases removed from V and 7 bases from J, the gap between germline ends came to 19 bases. Per the germline V gene, CDR1 is SNHLY and CDR2 is FYNNEI. There are 17 residues in the CDR3. CDR3 loop: CASSEAVGSGARQPQHF. The CDR3 DNA is TGTGCCAGCAGTGAAGCGGTAGGGTCAGGGGCTCGGCAGCCCCAGCATTTT.

This clone was detected a few times. The chain joins TRBV6-5 to TRBJ2-5; 7 bases line up with TRBD1. The CDR3 consists of 13 residues. CDR1 and CDR2 from the germline V gene are MNHEY and SVGAGI. After removal of 10 bases from V and 4 bases from J, the junction contained 9 bases not matched to a gene. CDR3 in DNA: TGTGCCACCAAAACGACAGGGAGAGAGACCCAGTACTTC. This gives the protein CATKTTGRETQYF.

V is TRBV9 and J is TRBJ2-1; D gene ambiguous. Germline-derived CDR1 and CDR2 are SGDLS and YYNGEE. The length of the CDR3 is 14 residues. Trimming cost V 3 bases and J 6 bases, with 13 bases left between them. The CDR3 protein is CASSAPPRANEQFF. Here the CDR3 DNA reads TGTGCCAGCAGCGCACCCCCCAGAGCCAATGAGCAGTTCTTC.

J is TRBJ2-1 and V is TRBV19; either TRBD1 or TRBD2 may fit D (5 bases each). The V and J ends lost 8 bases and 5 bases respectively, with 13 bases between them. This CDR3 is 13 amino acids long. CDR1 and CDR2 (germline): LNHDA, SQIVND (reference sequence). The CDR3 here is CASLLRGNNEQFF. CDR3 nucleotides: TGTGCCAGTCTCTTGAGGGGCAACAATGAGCAGTTCTTC.

V usage is TRBV30 and J usage is TRBJ1-1; the D gene is possibly TRBD1 (6 bases). The CDR3 length is 15 residues. Germline loops: CDR1 GTSNPN, CDR2 SVGIG (reference sequence). Trimming shortened V by 0 bases and J by 3 bases, and 14 bases separated the two germline ends. Here the CDR3 DNA reads TGTGCCTGGAGTGTACGTAGGGGGGGAGACACTGAAGCTTTCTTT. As protein: CAWSVRRGGDTEAFF. The entire variable domain, with the rest obtained from reference TRBV30 and TRBJ1-1, is as follows: SQTIHQWPATLVQPVGSPLSLECTVEGTSNPNLYWYRQAAGRGLQLLFYSVGIGQISSEVPQNLSASRPQDRQFILSSKKLLLSDSGFYLCAWSVRRGGDTEAFFGQGTRLTVV.

With respect to this clone: A much larger clone differs by one base, so this may be a read error. The sample carries other DNA sequences with the same CDR3. The V gene is TRBV11-2, the J gene TRBJ2-7, with D perhaps TRBD1 (5 bases). Germline loops: CDR1 SGHAT, CDR2 FQNNGV. The CDR3 sequence is 13 residues long. Trimming cost V 2 bases and J 0 bases, with 5 bases left between them. CDR3: CASSLQGSYEQYF. CDR3 DNA sequence: TGTGCCAGCAGCTTACAGGGCTCCTACGAGCAGTACTTC. Complete variable domain (other parts from reference TRBV11-2 and TRBJ2-7): EAGVAQSPRYKIIEKRQSVAFWCNPISGHATLYWYQQILGQGPKLLIQFQNNGVVDDSQLPKDRFSAERLKGVDSTLKIQPAKLEDSAVYLCASSLQGSYEQYFGPGTRLTVT.

This chain uses TRBV2 with TRBJ2-7, with TRBD1 as a possible D gene (6 bases). This CDR3 is built from 15 residues. V was trimmed by 3 bases and J by 2 bases, leaving 14 bases between them. CDR1 and CDR2 from the germline V gene are SNHLY and FYNNEI. CDR3 DNA: TGTGCCAGCAGTGACACCGGGACAAGGGCCTACGAGCAGTACTTC. The encoded protein is CASSDTGTRAYEQYF.

This clone has more than one count but fewer than ten. V is TRBV5-4 and J is TRBJ2-7; 12 positions match TRBD1. CDR3 length equals 15 residues. CDR1 is SGHNT and CDR2 is YYREEE in the germline V gene (reference sequence). V dropped 4 bases and J dropped 4; count of bases not matched to a gene: 6. CDR3 coding DNA: TGTGCCAGCAGCAGCGGGACAGGGGGCTTTTACGAGCAGTACTTC. Translated: CASSSGTGGFYEQYF.

Remarks on this clone: Other DNA sequences in the sample encode the same CDR3. The chain links TRBV5-1 to TRBJ2-7, with 12 bases that match TRBD2. V dropped 4 bases and J dropped 3; count of bases not matched to a gene: 2. CDR1 and CDR2 (germline): SGHRS, YFSETQ. The CDR3 is made up of 14 amino acids. CDR3 amino acids: CASSPTSGGYEQYF. In nucleotides, the CDR3 is TGCGCCAGCAGCCCGACTAGCGGGGGCTACGAGCAGTACTTC.

The CDR3 here is CAWSYRDYGYTF. DNA for the CDR3: TGTGCCTGGAGTTACAGGGATTATGGCTACACCTTC. The V call is TRBV30, the J call TRBJ1-2; a weak D match, TRBD1 (6 bases). The CDR3 is 12 residues long. Trimming pared 2 bases from V and 5 bases from J, leaving 9 bases between. Germline lookup yields CDR1 GTSNPN and CDR2 SVGIG (reference sequence).

The V gene is TRBV11-3, the J gene TRBJ2-5; D not certain. V lost 5 bases to trimming and J lost 5 bases, with 12 bases between them. CDR1 and CDR2 from the germline V gene are SGHNT and YENEEA. CDR3 size: 13 residues. This CDR3 reads CASSGPDKETQYF. CDR3 coding DNA: TGTGCCAGCAGCGGACCCGATAAGGAGACCCAGTACTTC.

The V call is TRBV5-4, the J call TRBJ2-7; 8 positions agree with TRBD2. Trimming cost V 4 bases and J 0 bases; bases outside gene matches: 6. Germline loops: CDR1 SGHNT, CDR2 YYREEE (reference sequence). This CDR3 contains 15 residues. The CDR3 region has the DNA TGTGCCAGCAGCGCGGGGGGACGAAACTCCTACGAGCAGTACTTC. It codes for CASSAGGRNSYEQYF. Full variable domain (outside the CDR3, taken from reference TRBV5-4 and TRBJ2-7): ETGVTQSPTHLIKTRGQQVTLRCSSQSGHNTVSWYQQALGQGPQFIFQYYREEENGRGNFPPRFSGLQFPNYSSELNVNALELDDSALYLCASSAGGRNSYEQYFGPGTRLTVT.